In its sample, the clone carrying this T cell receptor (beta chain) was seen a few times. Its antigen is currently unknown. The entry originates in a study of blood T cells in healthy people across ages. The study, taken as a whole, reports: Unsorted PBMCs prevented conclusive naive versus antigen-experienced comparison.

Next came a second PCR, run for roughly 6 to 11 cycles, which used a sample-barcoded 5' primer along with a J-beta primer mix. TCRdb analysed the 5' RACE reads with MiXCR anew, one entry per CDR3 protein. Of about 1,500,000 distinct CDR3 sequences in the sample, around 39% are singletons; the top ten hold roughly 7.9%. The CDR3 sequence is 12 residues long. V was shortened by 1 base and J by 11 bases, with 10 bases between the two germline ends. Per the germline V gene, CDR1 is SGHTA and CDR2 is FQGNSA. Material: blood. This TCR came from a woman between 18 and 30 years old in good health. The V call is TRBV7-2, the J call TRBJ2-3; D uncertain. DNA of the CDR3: TGTGCCAGCAGCTTAGAACTGGTAGTGCAGTATTTT. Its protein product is CASSLELVVQYF.